The rows below give T cell receptor beta chains drawn from one sample of a study of vaccination and CD4 T cells after COVID-19. These receptors lack a known antigen. TCRdb used MiXCR to reprocess the PCR reads, holding one entry per CDR3 protein. The sample consists of about 18,000 distinct CDR3 sequences, about 45% of them appearing once. The material was CD4+ T cells from blood, cultured in vitro, obtained after SARS-CoV-2 vaccination. The receptors derive from a human donor who had recovered from COVID-19. Each CDR3 is given with its conserved first and last residue. The order of the fields is J gene, V gene, clone size, D gene, CDR3 protein, CDR3 DNA. The D gene is left open where the match is weak. The size field is filled for only some rows; it gives once, few, many or a size class.

>TRBJ1-6|TRBV20-1|.|.
CSATPQTGVPPLHF
TGCAGTGCTACCCCCCAAACTGGCGTTCCACCCCTCCACTTT
>TRBJ1-2|TRBV27|.|TRBD1
CASSIGTGEDYGYTF
TGTGCCAGCAGTATCGGGACAGGGGAGGACTATGGCTACACCTTC
>TRBJ2-1|TRBV27|.|.
CASSLGAGRGSYNEQFF
TGTGCCAGCAGTTTAGGAGCAGGGAGAGGATCCTACAATGAGCAGTTCTTC
>TRBJ2-6|TRBV24-1|.|.
CATSDFSISGANVLTF
TGTGCCACCAGTGATTTTAGCATCTCTGGGGCCAACGTCCTGACTTTC
>TRBJ2-7|TRBV19|.|.
CASSTSGDEQYF
TGTGCCAGTAGTACGAGCGGTGACGAGCAGTACTTC
>TRBJ2-3|TRBV7-9|.|.
CASAWGRGGPDTQYF
TGTGCCAGCGCTTGGGGCAGGGGAGGCCCAGATACGCAGTATTTT
>TRBJ2-7|TRBV6-5|once|.
CASSYEDEQYF
TGTGCCAGCAGTTACGAGGACGAGCAGTACTTC
>TRBJ1-5|TRBV19|.|.
CASSESFQPQHF
TGTGCCAGTAGTGAGTCTTTCCAGCCCCAGCATTTT
>TRBJ2-7|TRBV6-2/TRBV6-3|few|.
CASSYPGYEQYF
TGTGCCAGCAGTTACCCCGGATACGAGCAGTACTTC
>TRBJ2-1|TRBV20-1|.|.
CSATGRVNEQFF
TGCAGTGCCACGGGCAGGGTCAATGAGCAGTTCTTC
>TRBJ1-5|TRBV19|.|.
CASSMTREYQPQHF
TGTGCCAGTAGCATGACCAGGGAATATCAGCCCCAGCATTTT
>TRBJ2-5|TRBV7-7|few|.
CASSLDGDQETQYF
TGTGCCAGCAGCTTAGACGGGGATCAAGAGACCCAGTACTTC
>TRBJ2-7|TRBV12-3/TRBV12-4|.|.
CASSVRGIVDEQYF
TGTGCCAGCAGTGTACGGGGTATCGTGGACGAGCAGTACTTC
>TRBJ2-5|TRBV7-3|medium-sized|.
CASSPGGDGATQYF
TGTGCCAGCAGCCCAGGAGGGGACGGGGCGACCCAGTACTTC
>TRBJ2-5|TRBV5-4|.|TRBD1
CASSRTGEETQYF
TGTGCCAGCAGCAGGACAGGGGAAGAGACCCAGTACTTC
>TRBJ1-1|TRBV19|.|.
CASSIDAQMNTEAFF
TGTGCCAGTAGTATAGATGCCCAGATGAACACTGAAGCTTTCTTT
>TRBJ1-6|TRBV20-1|few|.
CSAMGSINSPLHF
TGCAGTGCGATGGGATCTATTAATTCACCCCTCCACTTT
>TRBJ1-2|TRBV7-9|few|TRBD1
CASSLGQGLGYTF
TGTGCCAGCAGCTTAGGACAGGGTCTTGGCTACACCTTC
>TRBJ1-2|TRBV20-1|few|TRBD1
CSARAGTGANYGYTF
TGCAGTGCTAGAGCGGGGACAGGCGCGAACTATGGCTACACCTTC
>TRBJ2-1|TRBV7-2|.|.
CASSNKGAGTPRFF
TGTGCCAGCAGCAATAAAGGTGCCGGGACCCCTCGGTTCTTC
>TRBJ2-3|TRBV20-1|.|TRBD1
CSALADRGTDTQYF
TGCAGTGCGCTCGCGGACAGGGGTACAGATACGCAGTATTTT
>TRBJ2-7|TRBV6-1|.|.
CASSEALWNSYEQYF
TGTGCCAGCAGTGAAGCGCTCTGGAACTCCTACGAGCAGTACTTC